This is a list of T cell receptor beta chains from one sample in a study of cytomegalovirus exposure and HLA in healthy donors. The protocol was immunoSEQ multiplex PCR, while the TCRdb copy is restricted to in-frame clones and leaves out a portion. Altogether 100,000 to 150,000 clones are present, about 80% being singletons, with the ten largest covering more than 8%. Sequenced: PBMCs. These receptors came from a man aged 25 to 45 in good health and CMV-seropositive. Both conserved end residues are part of each CDR3. Fields, in order: CDR3 length, V gene, clone size, D gene, J gene, CDR3 protein, CDR3 DNA. D genes are given only for firm matches. Size is stated for part of the rows, as once, few or many counts, or as a class when the clone is expanded.

cdr3_length: 16; v_call: TRBV6-5; clone_size: once; d_call: NA; j_call: TRBJ1-1; cdr3_aa: CASSYGRHRLNTEAFF; cdr3_nt: TGTGCCAGCAGTTACGGTCGACACCGATTGAACACTGAAGCTTTCTTT
cdr3_length: 14; v_call: TRBV2; clone_size: NA; d_call: NA; j_call: TRBJ1-6; cdr3_aa: CASRESSYNSPLHF; cdr3_nt: TGTGCCAGCAGAGAGAGCTCCTATAATTCACCCCTCCACTTT
cdr3_length: 14; v_call: TRBV13; clone_size: NA; d_call: NA; j_call: TRBJ2-1; cdr3_aa: CASSLRGGYNEQFF; cdr3_nt: TGTGCCAGCAGCTTGAGGGGGGGTTACAATGAGCAGTTCTTC
cdr3_length: 12; v_call: TRBV28; clone_size: few; d_call: NA; j_call: TRBJ1-6; cdr3_aa: CASSFDISPLHF; cdr3_nt: TGTGCCAGCAGTTTTGACATTTCACCCCTCCACTTT
cdr3_length: 16; v_call: TRBV4-1; clone_size: few; d_call: TRBD1; j_call: TRBJ1-3; cdr3_aa: CASRPGQGKGGNTIYF; cdr3_nt: TGCGCCAGCAGGCCGGGACAGGGGAAAGGCGGAAACACCATATATTTT
cdr3_length: 15; v_call: TRBV5-6; clone_size: NA; d_call: NA; j_call: TRBJ2-6; cdr3_aa: CASSGMSSGANVLTF; cdr3_nt: TGTGCCAGCAGCGGTATGAGCTCTGGGGCCAACGTCCTGACTTTC
cdr3_length: 15; v_call: TRBV6-1; clone_size: once; d_call: TRBD1; j_call: TRBJ1-2; cdr3_aa: CASSSPDRANYGYTF; cdr3_nt: TGTGCCAGCAGTTCCCCGGACAGGGCAAACTATGGCTACACCTTC
cdr3_length: 17; v_call: TRBV4-1; clone_size: NA; d_call: NA; j_call: TRBJ1-3; cdr3_aa: CASSQDGAISSGNTIYF; cdr3_nt: TGCGCCAGCAGCCAAGATGGGGCCATTAGCTCTGGAAACACCATATATTTT
cdr3_length: 16; v_call: TRBV7-3; clone_size: NA; d_call: NA; j_call: TRBJ2-3; cdr3_aa: CASSPTTTGGPDTQYF; cdr3_nt: TGTGCCAGCAGCCCCACGACGACGGGGGGCCCAGATACGCAGTATTTT
cdr3_length: 15; v_call: TRBV6-6; clone_size: NA; d_call: NA; j_call: TRBJ1-6; cdr3_aa: CASSYSRAYNSPLHF; cdr3_nt: TGTGCCAGCAGTTACTCGCGGGCCTATAATTCACCCCTCCACTTT
cdr3_length: 15; v_call: TRBV5-1; clone_size: NA; d_call: NA; j_call: TRBJ2-2; cdr3_aa: CASSLNTGHNGELFF; cdr3_nt: TGCGCCAGCAGCTTAAATACAGGGCACAACGGGGAGCTGTTTTTT
cdr3_length: 17; v_call: TRBV7-3; clone_size: NA; d_call: TRBD1; j_call: TRBJ1-5; cdr3_aa: CASRPGPGGRPNQPQHF; cdr3_nt: TGTGCCAGCAGACCTGGCCCAGGGGGCAGACCCAATCAGCCCCAGCATTTT
cdr3_length: 14; v_call: TRBV9; clone_size: NA; d_call: NA; j_call: TRBJ1-2; cdr3_aa: CASSPSGKNYGYTF; cdr3_nt: TGTGCCAGCAGCCCCAGCGGAAAAAACTATGGCTACACCTTC
cdr3_length: 14; v_call: TRBV6-4; clone_size: NA; d_call: TRBD2; j_call: TRBJ2-1; cdr3_aa: CASSESSGGVEQFF; cdr3_nt: TGTGCCAGCAGTGAGTCTAGCGGGGGGGTTGAGCAGTTCTTC
cdr3_length: 14; v_call: TRBV11-2; clone_size: NA; d_call: NA; j_call: TRBJ2-7; cdr3_aa: CASSLVRAFYEQYF; cdr3_nt: TGTGCCAGCAGCTTAGTGAGGGCTTTCTACGAGCAGTACTTC
cdr3_length: 14; v_call: TRBV6-6; clone_size: NA; d_call: NA; j_call: TRBJ2-3; cdr3_aa: CASSYQTGTDTQYF; cdr3_nt: TGTGCCAGCAGTTACCAGACAGGCACAGATACGCAGTATTTT
cdr3_length: 15; v_call: TRBV30; clone_size: NA; d_call: NA; j_call: TRBJ2-3; cdr3_aa: CAWSVGLSSTDTQYF; cdr3_nt: TGTGCCTGGAGTGTTGGCCTTTCTAGCACAGATACGCAGTATTTT
cdr3_length: 14; v_call: TRBV6-1; clone_size: once; d_call: NA; j_call: TRBJ2-1; cdr3_aa: CASTPNRDSNEQFF; cdr3_nt: TGTGCCAGCACCCCCAACAGGGATTCCAATGAGCAGTTCTTC
cdr3_length: 13; v_call: TRBV2; clone_size: NA; d_call: NA; j_call: TRBJ1-2; cdr3_aa: CASSGEATYGYTF; cdr3_nt: TGTGCCAGCAGTGGGGAGGCGACCTATGGCTACACCTTC
cdr3_length: 15; v_call: TRBV7-2; clone_size: NA; d_call: TRBD1; j_call: TRBJ1-2; cdr3_aa: CASGWDRDTIYGYTF; cdr3_nt: TGTGCCAGCGGCTGGGACAGGGACACAATCTATGGCTACACCTTC
cdr3_length: 17; v_call: TRBV25-1; clone_size: NA; d_call: NA; j_call: TRBJ2-6; cdr3_aa: CASEDPRAGPGANGLTF; cdr3_nt: TGTGCCAGCGAGGACCCTAGGGCGGGGCCTGGGGCCAACGGCCTGACTTTC
cdr3_length: 21; v_call: TRBV7-3; clone_size: NA; d_call: TRBD2; j_call: TRBJ2-3; cdr3_aa: CASSSPRGFAGGARSTDTQYF; cdr3_nt: TGTGCCAGCAGCTCCCCTCGGGGGTTTGCGGGGGGGGCGAGGAGCACAGATACGCAGTATTTT
cdr3_length: 16; v_call: TRBV6-1; clone_size: NA; d_call: TRBD1; j_call: TRBJ1-1; cdr3_aa: CASSEEGTGGGTEAFF; cdr3_nt: TGTGCCAGCAGTGAAGAGGGGACAGGGGGAGGGACTGAAGCTTTCTTT
cdr3_length: 15; v_call: TRBV2; clone_size: NA; d_call: TRBD1; j_call: TRBJ2-7; cdr3_aa: CASREPDRGDREQYF; cdr3_nt: TGTGCCAGCAGGGAGCCCGACAGGGGCGATCGCGAGCAGTACTTC
cdr3_length: 13; v_call: TRBV30; clone_size: NA; d_call: NA; j_call: TRBJ1-2; cdr3_aa: CAWSAVSNYGYTF; cdr3_nt: TGTGCCTGGAGTGCCGTTAGCAACTATGGCTACACCTTC
cdr3_length: 12; v_call: TRBV6-4; clone_size: NA; d_call: NA; j_call: TRBJ2-2; cdr3_aa: CASNDRAGELFF; cdr3_nt: TGTGCCAGCAACGACAGAGCCGGGGAGCTGTTTTTT
cdr3_length: 13; v_call: TRBV25-1; clone_size: NA; d_call: TRBD1; j_call: TRBJ1-2; cdr3_aa: CASSRTGGDGYTF; cdr3_nt: TGTGCCAGCAGCCGGACAGGGGGCGATGGCTACACCTTC
cdr3_length: 16; v_call: TRBV9; clone_size: NA; d_call: TRBD2; j_call: TRBJ2-5; cdr3_aa: CASSLGGRGGEETQYF; cdr3_nt: TGTGCCAGCAGCTTGGGAGGCCGCGGGGGGGAAGAGACCCAGTACTTC
cdr3_length: 13; v_call: TRBV6-1; clone_size: once; d_call: NA; j_call: TRBJ1-6; cdr3_aa: CASSEVESSPLHF; cdr3_nt: TGTGCCAGCAGTGAGGTAGAGAGTTCACCCCTCCACTTT
cdr3_length: 14; v_call: TRBV10-1; clone_size: once; d_call: NA; j_call: TRBJ2-2; cdr3_aa: CASSKAGNTGELFF; cdr3_nt: TGCGCCAGCAGTAAAGCGGGGAACACCGGGGAGCTGTTTTTT
cdr3_length: 12; v_call: TRBV7-6; clone_size: once; d_call: NA; j_call: TRBJ2-1; cdr3_aa: CASSPQYNEQFF; cdr3_nt: TGTGCCAGCAGCCCCCAATACAATGAGCAGTTCTTC
cdr3_length: 15; v_call: TRBV7-9; clone_size: NA; d_call: NA; j_call: TRBJ2-2; cdr3_aa: CASSITSPNTGELFF; cdr3_nt: TGTGCCAGCAGCATCACTAGCCCGAACACCGGGGAGCTGTTTTTT
cdr3_length: 17; v_call: TRBV5-5; clone_size: NA; d_call: TRBD1; j_call: TRBJ1-5; cdr3_aa: CASSFGAGTGVNQPQHF; cdr3_nt: TGTGCCAGCAGCTTCGGGGCCGGGACAGGGGTCAATCAGCCCCAGCATTTT
cdr3_length: 14; v_call: TRBV6-6; clone_size: NA; d_call: NA; j_call: TRBJ1-5; cdr3_aa: CASSYSNGDQPQHF; cdr3_nt: TGTGCCAGCAGTTACTCAAACGGTGATCAGCCCCAGCATTTT
cdr3_length: 15; v_call: TRBV7-3; clone_size: once; d_call: NA; j_call: TRBJ1-6; cdr3_aa: CASSAQGWGNSPLHF; cdr3_nt: TGTGCCAGCAGCGCCCAGGGCTGGGGTAATTCACCCCTCCACTTT
cdr3_length: 14; v_call: TRBV13; clone_size: few; d_call: NA; j_call: TRBJ2-3; cdr3_aa: CASSEGTRTDTQYF; cdr3_nt: TGTGCCAGCTCTGAGGGGACACGCACAGATACGCAGTATTTT
cdr3_length: 15; v_call: TRBV10-2; clone_size: once; d_call: NA; j_call: TRBJ1-1; cdr3_aa: CASSENAGRWGEAFF; cdr3_nt: TGCGCCAGCAGTGAGAATGCGGGGCGATGGGGTGAAGCTTTCTTT
cdr3_length: 14; v_call: TRBV19; clone_size: NA; d_call: NA; j_call: TRBJ1-4; cdr3_aa: CAVGGTVGNEKLFF; cdr3_nt: TGTGCCGTCGGGGGTACGGTCGGTAATGAAAAACTGTTTTTT
cdr3_length: 13; v_call: TRBV28; clone_size: NA; d_call: NA; j_call: TRBJ2-7; cdr3_aa: CASSHRVLREQYF; cdr3_nt: TGTGCCAGCAGTCACAGGGTTCTACGAGAGCAGTACTTC
cdr3_length: 13; v_call: TRBV19; clone_size: NA; d_call: TRBD1; j_call: TRBJ2-5; cdr3_aa: CASSSTGTETQYF; cdr3_nt: TGTGCCAGTAGTTCGACAGGGACAGAGACCCAGTACTTC
cdr3_length: 15; v_call: TRBV6-5; clone_size: NA; d_call: NA; j_call: TRBJ1-1; cdr3_aa: CASSPFVRTVAEAFF; cdr3_nt: TGTGCCAGCAGTCCCTTCGTGAGGACAGTCGCCGAAGCTTTCTTT
cdr3_length: 15; v_call: TRBV27; clone_size: NA; d_call: NA; j_call: TRBJ1-6; cdr3_aa: CASSLRSSYNSPLHF; cdr3_nt: TGTGCCAGCAGTTTACGTAGCTCCTATAATTCACCCCTCCACTTT
cdr3_length: 15; v_call: TRBV15; clone_size: NA; d_call: NA; j_call: TRBJ1-2; cdr3_aa: CATSRDSNSYYGYTF; cdr3_nt: TGTGCCACCAGCAGAGATTCGAACAGTTACTATGGCTACACCTTC
cdr3_length: 15; v_call: TRBV9; clone_size: NA; d_call: TRBD1; j_call: TRBJ1-5; cdr3_aa: CASSRTGGGNQPQHF; cdr3_nt: TGTGCCAGCAGCCGGACAGGGGGCGGCAATCAGCCCCAGCATTTT
cdr3_length: 14; v_call: TRBV18; clone_size: once; d_call: TRBD2; j_call: TRBJ2-5; cdr3_aa: CASSSRTSPETQYF; cdr3_nt: TGTGCCAGCTCAAGCCGGACTAGCCCAGAGACCCAGTACTTC
cdr3_length: 13; v_call: TRBV30; clone_size: NA; d_call: NA; j_call: TRBJ1-1; cdr3_aa: CAWSPHRNTEAFF; cdr3_nt: TGTGCCTGGAGCCCACACCGGAACACTGAAGCTTTCTTT
cdr3_length: 13; v_call: TRBV5-6; clone_size: NA; d_call: NA; j_call: TRBJ1-2; cdr3_aa: CASSFGGGYGYTF; cdr3_nt: TGTGCCAGCAGCTTTGGGGGCGGATATGGCTACACCTTC
cdr3_length: 17; v_call: TRBV7-2; clone_size: NA; d_call: TRBD2; j_call: TRBJ2-3; cdr3_aa: CASSFGGGAFRTDTQYF; cdr3_nt: TGTGCCAGCAGCTTCGGCGGGGGGGCCTTTCGCACAGATACGCAGTATTTT